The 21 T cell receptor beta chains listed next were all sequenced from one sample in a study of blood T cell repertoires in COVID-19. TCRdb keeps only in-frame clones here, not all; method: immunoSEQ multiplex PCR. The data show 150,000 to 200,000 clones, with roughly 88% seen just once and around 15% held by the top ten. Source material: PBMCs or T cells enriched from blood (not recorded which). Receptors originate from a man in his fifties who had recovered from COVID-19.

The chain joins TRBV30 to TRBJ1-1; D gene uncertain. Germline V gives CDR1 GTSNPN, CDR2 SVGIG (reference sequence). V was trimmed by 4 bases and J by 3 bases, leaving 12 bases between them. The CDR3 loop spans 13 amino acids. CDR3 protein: CAWIPQSDTEAFF. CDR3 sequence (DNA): TGTGCCTGGATCCCTCAGAGCGACACTGAAGCTTTCTTT.

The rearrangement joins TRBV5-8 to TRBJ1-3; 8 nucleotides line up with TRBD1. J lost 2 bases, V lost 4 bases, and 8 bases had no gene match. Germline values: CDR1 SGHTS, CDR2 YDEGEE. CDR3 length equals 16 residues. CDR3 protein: CASSKGQVYAGNTIYF. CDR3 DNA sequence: TGTGCCAGCAGCAAGGGACAGGTCTACGCTGGAAACACCATATATTTT.

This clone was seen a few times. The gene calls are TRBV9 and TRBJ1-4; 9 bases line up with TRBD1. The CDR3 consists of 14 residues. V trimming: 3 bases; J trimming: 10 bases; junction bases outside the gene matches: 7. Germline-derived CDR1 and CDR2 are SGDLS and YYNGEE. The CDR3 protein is CASSDRDREGKLFF. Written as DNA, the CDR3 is TGTGCCAGCAGCGACCGGGACAGGGAGGGAAAACTGTTTTTT.

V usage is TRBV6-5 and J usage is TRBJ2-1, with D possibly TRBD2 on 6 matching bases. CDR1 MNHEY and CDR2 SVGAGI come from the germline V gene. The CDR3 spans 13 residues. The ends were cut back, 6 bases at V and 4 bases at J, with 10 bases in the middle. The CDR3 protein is CASREEGYNEQFF. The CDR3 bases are TGTGCCAGCAGGGAGGAGGGGTACAATGAGCAGTTCTTC.

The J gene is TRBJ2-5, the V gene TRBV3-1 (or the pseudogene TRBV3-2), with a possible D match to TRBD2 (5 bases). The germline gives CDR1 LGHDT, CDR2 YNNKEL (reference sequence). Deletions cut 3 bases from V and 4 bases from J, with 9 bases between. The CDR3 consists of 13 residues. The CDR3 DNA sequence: TGTGCCAGCAGCCACGGGCGGGCAGAGACCCAGTACTTC. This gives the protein CASSHGRAETQYF.

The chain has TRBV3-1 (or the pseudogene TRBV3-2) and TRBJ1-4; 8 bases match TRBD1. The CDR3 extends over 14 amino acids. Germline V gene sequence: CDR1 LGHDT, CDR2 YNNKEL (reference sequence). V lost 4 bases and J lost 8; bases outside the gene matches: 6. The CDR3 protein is CASSRQGAREKLFF. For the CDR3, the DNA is TGTGCCAGCAGCCGGCAGGGGGCGCGGGAAAAACTGTTTTTT.

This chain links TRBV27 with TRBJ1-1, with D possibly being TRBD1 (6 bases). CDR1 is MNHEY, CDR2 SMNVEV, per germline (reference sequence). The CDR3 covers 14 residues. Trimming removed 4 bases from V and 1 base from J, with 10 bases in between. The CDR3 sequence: CASSSRTANTEAFF. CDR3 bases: TGTGCCAGCAGTTCTCGGACAGCGAACACTGAAGCTTTCTTT.

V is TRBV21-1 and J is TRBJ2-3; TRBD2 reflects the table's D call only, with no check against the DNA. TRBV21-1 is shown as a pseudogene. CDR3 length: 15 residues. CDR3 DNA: TGTGCCACCCCGGCTCCGGCGGGGTCGCGTGATACGCAGTATTTT. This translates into CATPAPAGSRDTQYF.

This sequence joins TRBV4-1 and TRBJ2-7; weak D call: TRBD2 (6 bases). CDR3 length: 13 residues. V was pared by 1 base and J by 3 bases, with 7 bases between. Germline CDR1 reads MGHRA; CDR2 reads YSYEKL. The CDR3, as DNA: TGCGCCAGCAGCCAAGTCGGGAGCTACGAGCAGTACTTC. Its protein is CASSQVGSYEQYF.

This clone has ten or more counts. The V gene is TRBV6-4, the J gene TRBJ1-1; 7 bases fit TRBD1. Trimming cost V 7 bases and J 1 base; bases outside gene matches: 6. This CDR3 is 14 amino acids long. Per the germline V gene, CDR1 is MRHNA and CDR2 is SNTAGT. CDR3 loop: CASKSTGTNTEAFF. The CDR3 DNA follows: TGTGCCAGCAAGTCGACAGGGACGAACACTGAAGCTTTCTTT.

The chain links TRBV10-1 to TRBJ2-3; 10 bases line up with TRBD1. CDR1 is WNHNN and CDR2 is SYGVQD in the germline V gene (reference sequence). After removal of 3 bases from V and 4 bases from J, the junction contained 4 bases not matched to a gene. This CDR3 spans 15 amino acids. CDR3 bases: TGCGCCAGCAGTGATCCGGGACAGGGGTCAGATACGCAGTATTTT. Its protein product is CASSDPGQGSDTQYF.

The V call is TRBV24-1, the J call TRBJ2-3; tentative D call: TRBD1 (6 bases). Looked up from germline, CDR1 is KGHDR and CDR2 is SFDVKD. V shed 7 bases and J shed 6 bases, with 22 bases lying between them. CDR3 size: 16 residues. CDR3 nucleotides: TGTGCCACCAGCAACAGGATTCAGGGGATTTCGGATACGCAGTATTTT. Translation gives CATSNRIQGISDTQYF.

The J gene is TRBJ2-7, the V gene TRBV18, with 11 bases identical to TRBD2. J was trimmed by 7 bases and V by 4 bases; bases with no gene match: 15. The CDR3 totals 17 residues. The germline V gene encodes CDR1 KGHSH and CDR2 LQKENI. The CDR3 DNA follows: TGTGCCAGCTCACGGGGTAGCGGGGGGGTACCTCCCGAGGAGCAGTACTTC. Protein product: CASSRGSGGVPPEEQYF. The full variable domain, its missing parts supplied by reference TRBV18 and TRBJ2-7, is NAGVMQNPRHLVRRRGQEARLRCSPMKGHSHVYWYRQLPEEGLKFMVYLQKENIIDESGMPKERFSAEFPKEGPSILRIQQVVRGDSAAYFCASSRGSGGVPPEEQYFGPGTRLTVT.

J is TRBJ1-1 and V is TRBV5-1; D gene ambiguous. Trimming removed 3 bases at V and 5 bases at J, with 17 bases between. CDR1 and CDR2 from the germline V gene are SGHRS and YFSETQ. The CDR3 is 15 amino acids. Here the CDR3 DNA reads TGCGCCAGCAGCTCAATGGCATTCGAGAGGACTGAAGCTTTCTTT. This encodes CASSSMAFERTEAFF.

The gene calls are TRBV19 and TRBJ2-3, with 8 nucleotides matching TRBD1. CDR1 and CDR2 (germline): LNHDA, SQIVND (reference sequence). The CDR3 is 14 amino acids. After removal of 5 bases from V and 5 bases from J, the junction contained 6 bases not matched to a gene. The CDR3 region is CASSLTGAEDTQYF. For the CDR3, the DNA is TGTGCCAGTAGTCTGACAGGGGCCGAAGATACGCAGTATTTT.

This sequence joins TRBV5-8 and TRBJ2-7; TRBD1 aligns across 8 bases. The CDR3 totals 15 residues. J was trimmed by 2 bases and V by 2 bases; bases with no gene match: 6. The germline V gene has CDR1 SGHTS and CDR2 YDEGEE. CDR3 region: CASSFAGTGAYEQYF. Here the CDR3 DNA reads TGTGCCAGCAGCTTCGCCGGGACAGGAGCCTACGAGCAGTACTTC.

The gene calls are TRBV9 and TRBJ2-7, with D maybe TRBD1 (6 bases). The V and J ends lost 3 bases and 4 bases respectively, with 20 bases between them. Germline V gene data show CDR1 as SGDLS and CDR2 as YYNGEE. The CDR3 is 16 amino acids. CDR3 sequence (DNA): TGTGCCAGCAGCGCCCCCCAGGGTGGGGGCGTTTACGAGCAGTACTTC. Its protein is CASSAPQGGGVYEQYF.

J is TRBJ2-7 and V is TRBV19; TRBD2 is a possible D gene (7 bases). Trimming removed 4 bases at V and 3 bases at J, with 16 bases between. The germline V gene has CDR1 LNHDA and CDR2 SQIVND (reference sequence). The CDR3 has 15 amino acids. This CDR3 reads CASSNGGTNLYEQYF. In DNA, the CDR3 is TGTGCCAGTAGTAACGGGGGGACAAATCTCTACGAGCAGTACTTC. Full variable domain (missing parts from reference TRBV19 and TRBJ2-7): DGGITQSPKYLFRKEGQNVTLSCEQNLNHDAMYWYRQDPGQGLRLIYYSQIVNDFQKGDIAEGYSVSREKKESFPLTVTSAQKNPTAFYLCASSNGGTNLYEQYFGPGTRLTVT.

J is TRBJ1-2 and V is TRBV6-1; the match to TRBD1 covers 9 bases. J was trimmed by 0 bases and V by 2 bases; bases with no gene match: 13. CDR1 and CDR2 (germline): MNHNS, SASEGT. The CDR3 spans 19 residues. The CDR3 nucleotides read TGTGCCAGCAGTGAAAGCCGGACAGGGGTCTGGTCGTCTAACTATGGCTACACCTTC. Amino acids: CASSESRTGVWSSNYGYTF.

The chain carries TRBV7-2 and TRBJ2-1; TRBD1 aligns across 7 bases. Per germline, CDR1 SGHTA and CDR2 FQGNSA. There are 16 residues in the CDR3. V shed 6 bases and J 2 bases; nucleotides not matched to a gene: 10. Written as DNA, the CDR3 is TGTGCCAGCAGAAGCCAAACAGGGGTTGCCTACAATGAGCAGTTCTTC. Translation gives CASRSQTGVAYNEQFF.

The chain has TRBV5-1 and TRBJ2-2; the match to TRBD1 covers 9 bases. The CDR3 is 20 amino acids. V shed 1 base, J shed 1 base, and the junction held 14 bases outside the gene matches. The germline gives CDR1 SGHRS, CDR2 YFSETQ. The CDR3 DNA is TGCGCCAGCAGCTTGTCTCCGGGACAGGGCAGTCGCTGGAACACCGGGGAGCTGTTTTTT. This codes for CASSLSPGQGSRWNTGELFF.